The 25 T cell receptor beta chains listed next were all sequenced from one sample in a study of blood T cell repertoires in COVID-19. The table came from immunoSEQ multiplex PCR; TCRdb's copy has only in-frame clones and leaves some out. The sample has about 62,000 clones, 80% to 90% seen once. Sequenced material: peripheral blood. The receptors were gathered from a woman aged 60 to 75 with COVID-19, enrolled during active disease.

The rearrangement links TRBV7-2 to TRBJ2-7; 13 nucleotides line up with TRBD2. CDR1 and CDR2 from the germline V gene are SGHTA and FQGNSA. The CDR3 runs to 15 residues. V lost 4 bases, J lost 3 bases, and 3 bases stayed unmatched. CDR3 sequence reads: CASSSRTSGSYEQYF. DNA for the CDR3: TGTGCCAGCAGCTCAAGGACTAGCGGGAGCTACGAGCAGTACTTC.

The V call is TRBV24-1, the J call TRBJ2-3, with 7 bases aligning to TRBD1. Germline lookup yields CDR1 KGHDR and CDR2 SFDVKD. The V segment lost 4 bases and the J segment 1 base; nucleotides outside the gene matches: 1. CDR3 length equals 14 residues. For the CDR3, the DNA is TGTGCCACCAGTGACACAGGGGGCACAGATACGCAGTATTTT. Its protein is CATSDTGGTDTQYF.

This clone has just one count. The chain has TRBV5-6 and TRBJ2-7; possibly TRBD1 for D (6 bases). Germline assignment: CDR1 SGHDT and CDR2 YYEEEE. The CDR3 extends over 14 amino acids. Deletions cut 3 bases from V and 3 bases from J, with 13 bases between. The CDR3 spells CASSSEQGLYEQYF. CDR3 DNA sequence: TGTGCCAGCAGCTCGGAACAGGGTCTCTACGAGCAGTACTTC. Full variable domain (remainder filled in from reference TRBV5-6 and TRBJ2-7): DAGVTQSPTHLIKTRGQQVTLRCSPKSGHDTVSWYQQALGQGPQFIFQYYEEEERQRGNFPDRFSGHQFPNYSSELNVNALLLGDSALYLCASSSEQGLYEQYFGPGTRLTVT.

J is TRBJ1-4 and V is TRBV10-3; D call uncertain. The germline V gene has CDR1 ENHRY and CDR2 SYGVKD. CDR3 length: 12 amino acids. V was shortened by 3 bases and J by 5 bases, with 4 bases between the two germline ends. In DNA form, the CDR3 reads TGTGCCATCAGTGACCTAAATGAAAAACTGTTTTTT. The encoded protein is CAISDLNEKLFF.

This chain joins TRBV11-3 and TRBJ2-5; maybe TRBD2 (6 bases). Germline V CDR1 and CDR2: SGHNT, YENEEA. V lost 3 bases to trimming and J lost 3 bases, with 14 bases between them. The CDR3 covers 15 residues. The CDR3 DNA sequence: TGTGCCAGCAGCTTCGGGGGTCGTCGGGAAGAGACCCAGTACTTC. Encoded protein: CASSFGGRREETQYF. Filled out from reference TRBV11-3 and TRBJ2-5, the complete variable domain reads EAGVVQSPRYKIIEKKQPVAFWCNPISGHNTLYWYLQNLGQGPELLIRYENEEAVDDSQLPKDRFSAERLKGVDSTLKIQPAELGDSAVYLCASSFGGRREETQYFGPGTRLLVL.

The CDR3 DNA sequence: TGTGCCAGCAGCTCTGCTAGCTACGAGCAGTACTTC. This encodes CASSSASYEQYF. The genes are TRBV5-6 and TRBJ2-7, with D hard to call. In germline, CDR1 is SGHDT, CDR2 YYEEEE. Between the trimmed V and J ends, which lost 3 bases and 3 bases, there was a span of 7 bases. The CDR3 has 12 amino acids.

The chain links TRBV7-3 to TRBJ2-7; 10 positions match TRBD1. The germline V gene encodes CDR1 SGHTA and CDR2 FQGTGA. The CDR3 totals 14 residues. V shed 3 bases, J shed 6 bases, and the junction held 5 bases outside the gene matches. CDR3 DNA: TGTGCCAGCAGCTTCGGGGGGACAGGGGCCGAGCAGTACTTC. Encoded protein: CASSFGGTGAEQYF.

This chain connects TRBV27 to TRBJ1-2, with D possibly being TRBD1 (6 bases). The V end lost 10 bases, the J end lost 5 bases, and 11 bases lay between the germline ends. The CDR3 is 11 amino acids. Germline loops: CDR1 MNHEY, CDR2 SMNVEV (reference sequence). CDR3 nucleotide sequence: TGTGCCACCTTCACAGGGTATGGCTACACCTTC. Protein product: CATFTGYGYTF.

V usage is TRBV4-1 and J usage is TRBJ2-1; D is unresolved. Germline V gene data show CDR1 as MGHRA and CDR2 as YSYEKL. V was cut by 4 bases and J by 0 bases, with 13 bases left in between. The CDR3 is 16 residues long. The CDR3 DNA reads as TGCGCCAGCAGCCCCCGGGTAGCCGTCTCCTACAATGAGCAGTTCTTC. This encodes CASSPRVAVSYNEQFF.

The chain couples TRBV27 to TRBJ2-7, with D hard to call. Between the trimmed V and J ends, which lost 9 bases and 7 bases, there was a span of 10 bases. In germline, CDR1 is MNHEY, CDR2 SMNVEV (reference sequence). The CDR3 has 10 amino acids. The CDR3 loop is CASSLLEQYF. The CDR3 DNA is TGTGCCAGTTCTCTCTTAGAGCAGTACTTC.

The rearrangement links TRBV2 to TRBJ2-1, with 8 bases aligning to TRBD1. Germline assignment: CDR1 SNHLY and CDR2 FYNNEI. The V and J ends lost 5 bases and 1 base, in that order; junction bases with no gene match: 4. The CDR3 covers 15 residues. CDR3 in DNA: TGTGCCAGCAGTTTGACAGGGGATTCCTACAATGAGCAGTTCTTC. Amino acids: CASSLTGDSYNEQFF.

The chain carries TRBV5-6 and TRBJ1-5; D is unresolved. Trimming cost V 4 bases and J 0 bases, with 11 bases left between them. CDR1 and CDR2 from the germline V gene are SGHDT and YYEEEE. The CDR3 has 15 residues. The CDR3 region is CASSPRGPSNQPQHF. The CDR3 nucleotides read TGTGCCAGCAGCCCCAGAGGCCCTAGCAATCAGCCCCAGCATTTT.

V usage is TRBV6-2 or TRBV6-3 and J usage is TRBJ2-3; 9 nucleotides line up with TRBD2. In germline, CDR1 is MNHEY, CDR2 SVGEGT. V shed 2 bases, J shed 0 bases, and the junction held 6 bases outside the gene matches. The CDR3 has 17 residues. CDR3 sequence reads: CASSYPGTSLSTDTQYF. CDR3 bases: TGTGCCAGCAGTTACCCGGGGACTAGCTTAAGCACAGATACGCAGTATTTT.

The rearrangement joins TRBV3-1 (or the pseudogene TRBV3-2) to TRBJ2-5; 10 bases align to TRBD2. The germline V gene has CDR1 LGHDT and CDR2 YNNKEL (reference sequence). The CDR3 totals 17 residues. V was pared by 0 bases and J by 1 base, with 5 bases of the junction left unmatched. CDR3 nucleotide sequence: TGTGCCAGCAGCCAAGATAATAGCGGGAGGTTCCAAGAGACCCAGTACTTC. It is translated as CASSQDNSGRFQETQYF.

This clone was detected once. The V and J genes are TRBV19 and TRBJ2-3, with 9 bases identical to TRBD2. The CDR3 is 18 amino acids. V lost 7 bases and J lost 1; bases outside the gene matches: 15. Germline lookup yields CDR1 LNHDA and CDR2 SQIVND (reference sequence). The CDR3 loop reads CASNPGLAQLWGTDTQYF. Here the CDR3 DNA reads TGTGCCAGTAACCCGGGACTAGCCCAACTTTGGGGCACAGATACGCAGTATTTT. Full variable domain (rest looked up from reference TRBV19 and TRBJ2-3): DGGITQSPKYLFRKEGQNVTLSCEQNLNHDAMYWYRQDPGQGLRLIYYSQIVNDFQKGDIAEGYSVSREKKESFPLTVTSAQKNPTAFYLCASNPGLAQLWGTDTQYFGPGTRLTVL.

The chain uses TRBV28 and TRBJ1-2, with no clear D. The CDR3 contains 12 residues. Trimming cost V 6 bases and J 4 bases, with 9 bases left between them. CDR1 and CDR2 (germline): MDHEN, SYDVKM. CDR3 in amino acids: CASSTEPYGYTF. The CDR3 bases are TGTGCCAGCAGCACCGAGCCCTATGGCTACACCTTC.

This chain links TRBV7-8 with TRBJ1-2; D may be TRBD1 (5 bases). The CDR3 is made up of 18 amino acids. CDR1 and CDR2 (germline): SGHVS, FQNEAQ. The germline V and J ends were trimmed by 6 bases and 0 bases, with 23 bases remaining between them. The CDR3 DNA is TGTGCCAGCAGTTCCCTTGGGGTCAGGGATATGCCTAACTATGGCTACACCTTC. It codes for CASSSLGVRDMPNYGYTF.

The CDR3 DNA is TGTGCCAGCAGCGGACAGGGTATGGGGGACACTGAAGCTTTCTTT. This sequence encodes CASSGQGMGDTEAFF. J is TRBJ1-1 and V is TRBV5-4, with 8 bases matching TRBD1. V lost 4 bases to trimming and J lost 3 bases; unmatched junction nucleotides: 8. CDR3 length: 15 residues. Germline V gene sequence: CDR1 SGHNT, CDR2 YYREEE (reference sequence).

The V gene is TRBV19, the J gene TRBJ2-7; 7 bases are a match to TRBD1. After removal of 5 bases from V and 6 bases from J, the junction contained 13 bases not matched to a gene. The germline V gene encodes CDR1 LNHDA and CDR2 SQIVND (reference sequence). The CDR3 loop spans 15 amino acids. The CDR3 DNA sequence: TGTGCCAGTAGTCTCTACTCCGGGACAGCGACCGAGCAGTACTTC. This translates into CASSLYSGTATEQYF. The full variable domain, with the rest looked up from reference TRBV19 and TRBJ2-7, is DGGITQSPKYLFRKEGQNVTLSCEQNLNHDAMYWYRQDPGQGLRLIYYSQIVNDFQKGDIAEGYSVSREKKESFPLTVTSAQKNPTAFYLCASSLYSGTATEQYFGPGTRLTVT.

The chain combines TRBV5-1 with TRBJ1-6, with TRBD1 matching 9 bases. Trimming removed 4 bases from V and 7 bases from J; junction bases left unmatched: 6. In germline, CDR1 is SGHRS, CDR2 YFSETQ. This CDR3 contains 15 residues. The CDR3 sequence is CASSARGTGNSPLHF. As DNA, the CDR3 is TGCGCCAGCAGCGCTCGAGGGACAGGGAATTCACCCCTCCACTTT.

J is TRBJ1-2 and V is TRBV9, with D unclear. This CDR3 is 15 amino acids long. CDR1 and CDR2 from the germline V gene are SGDLS and YYNGEE. The V gene lost 3 bases and the J gene lost 4 bases, with 16 bases spanning the gap. The CDR3 DNA reads as TGTGCCAGCAGCGCCCGCTGGTCCGAGTCCTATGGCTACACCTTC. It is translated as CASSARWSESYGYTF.

The chain couples TRBV9 to TRBJ1-1; 7 nucleotides align to TRBD1. Germline loops: CDR1 SGDLS, CDR2 YYNGEE. The length of the CDR3 is 14 residues. V gave up 4 bases and J gave up 10 bases; unmatched junction bases: 13. The CDR3 DNA follows: TGTGCCAGCAGCTCTTCTCATGGGACAGATCGAGCTTTCTTT. Protein product: CASSSSHGTDRAFF.

In DNA form, the CDR3 reads TGCAGCGTTGAAGGTGGTTTACAGGGTTTGGATGGCTACACCTTC. Translated: CSVEGGLQGLDGYTF. The rearrangement uses TRBV29-1 and TRBJ1-2; the D gene is possibly TRBD1 (6 bases). The V gene's germline CDR1 is SQVTM and CDR2 ANQGSEA. V lost 1 base, J lost 6 bases, and 18 bases lay in between. The CDR3 contains 15 residues. Using reference TRBV29-1 and TRBJ1-2 for the parts outside the CDR3, the full variable domain is SAVISQKPSRDICQRGTSLTIQCQVDSQVTMMFWYRQQPGQSLTLIATANQGSEATYESGFVIDKFPISRPNLTFSTLTVSNMSPEDSSIYLCSVEGGLQGLDGYTFGSGTRLTVV.

V usage is TRBV24-1 and J usage is TRBJ2-1, with TRBD2 matching over 8 bases. The V gene end was trimmed by 2 bases and the J gene end by 3 bases; junction bases not matched to a gene: 5. Germline-derived CDR1 and CDR2 are KGHDR and SFDVKD. This CDR3 spans 16 amino acids. This chain's CDR3 is CATSDYTGGDYNEQFF. The CDR3 DNA follows: TGTGCCACCAGTGATTACACGGGAGGGGACTACAATGAGCAGTTCTTC.

This chain links TRBV10-3 with TRBJ2-7, with a weak D call TRBD1 (5 bases). The CDR3 extends over 15 amino acids. Germline-derived CDR1 and CDR2 are ENHRY and SYGVKD. Deletions cut 2 bases from V and 7 bases from J, with 18 bases between. The CDR3 DNA follows: TGTGCCATCAGTGAGAAAAGCCAGGGCTTGGGGGAGCAGTACTTC. Its protein product is CAISEKSQGLGEQYF.